This T cell receptor beta chain derives from a study of T cell responses to AZD1222 COVID-19 vaccine. Study-level results: Donors in the cohort were predominantly white British and more often female, and clonal diversity was possibly underestimated.

The method was immunoSEQ multiplex PCR; TCRdb's version includes in-frame clones alone and lacks a portion of them. Among about 120,000 clones listed, roughly 92% were seen once. Comment on this clone: Its antigen is as yet unknown.

CDR3 length: 14 residues. Germline CDR1 SGHAT, CDR2 FQNNGV. V lost 5 bases and J lost 3, with 14 bases in between. The V call is TRBV11-2, the J call TRBJ2-7; the D gene could be TRBD1 or TRBD2 (5 bases each). This TCR was sampled from an adult in good health. This specimen was peripheral blood, taken on day 0 of AZD1222 vaccination. The CDR3 nucleotides are TGTGCCAGCAGCCCACGCGTGGGGGTCTACGAGCAGTACTTC. The encoded protein is CASSPRVGVYEQYF.